This is a list of T cell receptor beta chains from one sample in a study of CD8 T cells in Susac syndrome. TCRdb analysed the immunoSEQ multiplex PCR reads with MiXCR anew, one entry per CDR3 protein. This sample has approximately 150,000 distinct CDR3 sequences; roughly 95% occur once, and the top ten carry less than 0.095%. Sequenced: CD4+ T cells from PBMCs. These receptors were collected from a human donor in good health. Each CDR3 is given with its conserved first and last residue. Fields, in order: clone size, J gene, V gene, D gene, CDR3 protein, CDR3 DNA. D genes are given only for firm matches. The listing skips clone size in some rows; elsewhere it reads once, few, many or a size class.

>NA|TRBJ1-2|TRBV6-5|TRBD1
CASSYVQGAGYGYTF
TGTGCCAGCAGTTATGTACAGGGGGCCGGCTATGGCTACACCTTC
>NA|TRBJ1-1|TRBV29-1|NA
CSVDRESTEAFF
TGCAGCGTTGACCGGGAAAGCACTGAAGCTTTCTTT
>NA|TRBJ1-1|TRBV2|TRBD1
CASSIRGPPIEAFF
TGTGCCAGCAGTATCAGGGGGCCACCGATTGAAGCTTTCTTT
>NA|TRBJ2-1|TRBV7-9|TRBD1
CASSLALQGAIYNEQFF
TGTGCCAGCAGCTTAGCGTTACAGGGGGCGATTTACAATGAGCAGTTCTTC
>once|TRBJ2-7|TRBV24-1|NA
CATGQAYEQYF
TGTGCCACCGGGCAGGCTTACGAGCAGTACTTC
>NA|TRBJ2-4|TRBV4-1|TRBD1
CASSKDRGNIQYF
TGCGCCAGCAGCAAAGACAGGGGAAACATTCAGTACTTC
>NA|TRBJ1-2|TRBV6-2/TRBV6-3|NA
CASSYGFRVGYGYTF
TGTGCCAGCAGTTATGGGTTTCGAGTGGGCTATGGCTACACCTTC
>NA|TRBJ1-2|TRBV7-2|NA
CASSPVRARQGYGYTF
TGTGCCAGCAGCCCGGTCCGGGCGAGACAAGGCTATGGCTACACCTTC
>NA|TRBJ2-7|TRBV7-2|TRBD1
CASSYGTGDEQYF
TGTGCCAGCAGCTACGGGACAGGGGACGAGCAGTACTTC
>NA|TRBJ2-1|TRBV7-9|NA
CASSSTGGSYNEQFF
TGTGCCAGCAGCTCTACGGGCGGCTCCTACAATGAGCAGTTCTTC
>NA|TRBJ2-2|TRBV28|NA
CASSLGGAANTGELFF
TGTGCCAGCAGTTTGGGGGGGGCGGCGAACACCGGGGAGCTGTTTTTT
>NA|TRBJ2-2|TRBV2|NA
CASSTLMSGPNTGELFF
TGTGCCAGCAGTACCCTGATGAGCGGACCGAACACCGGGGAGCTGTTTTTT
>NA|TRBJ2-7|TRBV11-2|TRBD1
CASSPWTGAHEQYF
TGTGCCAGCAGCCCATGGACAGGGGCGCACGAGCAGTACTTC